This T cell receptor beta chain derives from a study of neurological immune-mediated disorders. The CDR3 consists of 15 residues. From germline, CDR1 is SGHTA and CDR2 FQGNSA. V lost 1 base to trimming and J lost 2 bases; unmatched junction nucleotides: 3. This clonotype has a count of ten or more. TCRdb itself ran the 5' RACE reads through MiXCR, one entry per CDR3 protein. The repertoire holds 57,000 or so distinct CDR3 sequences, with around 10% as singletons. This clonotype originated in a man between 60 and 75 years old in good health. Source material: PBMCs. J is TRBJ2-7 and V is TRBV7-2, with 9 positions matching TRBD1. The CDR3 DNA follows: TGTGCCAGCAGCTTAGGGGGACAGGGAACCTACGAGCAGTACTTC. This sequence encodes CASSLGGQGTYEQYF.